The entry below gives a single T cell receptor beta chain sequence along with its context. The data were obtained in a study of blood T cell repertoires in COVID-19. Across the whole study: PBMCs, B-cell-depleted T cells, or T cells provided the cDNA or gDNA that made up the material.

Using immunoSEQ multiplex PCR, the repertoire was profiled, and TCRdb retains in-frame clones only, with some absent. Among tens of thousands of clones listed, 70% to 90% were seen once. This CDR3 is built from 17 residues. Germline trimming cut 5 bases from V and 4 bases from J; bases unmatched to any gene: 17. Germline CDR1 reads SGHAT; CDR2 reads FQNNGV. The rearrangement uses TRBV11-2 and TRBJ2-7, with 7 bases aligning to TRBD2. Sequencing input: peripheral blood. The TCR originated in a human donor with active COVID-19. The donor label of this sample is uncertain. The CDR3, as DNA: TGTGCCAGCAGCCCCAGAGACCGCGGGAGTCTTTGGTACGAGCAGTACTTC. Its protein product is CASSPRDRGSLWYEQYF. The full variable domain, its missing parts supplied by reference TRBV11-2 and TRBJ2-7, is EAGVAQSPRYKIIEKRQSVAFWCNPISGHATLYWYQQILGQGPKLLIQFQNNGVVDDSQLPKDRFSAERLKGVDSTLKIQPAKLEDSAVYLCASSPRDRGSLWYEQYFGPGTRLTVT.